The T cell receptor (beta chain) described here comes from a study of T cell responses to AZD1222 COVID-19 vaccine. Study results and caveats: Dominant CD4 TCR responses targeted spike regions 160-218 and 743-854.

This clone was observed once. Its target is unknown. TCRdb keeps only in-frame clones here, not all; method: immunoSEQ multiplex PCR. The sample includes 150,000 to 200,000 clones, under 95% of them seen just once. The V end was cut by 5 bases, the J end by 7 bases, with 9 bases between. The CDR3 is made up of 12 amino acids. Germline V CDR1 and CDR2: SGHTA, FQGNSA. The TCR comes from an adult in good health. The chain joins TRBV7-2 to TRBJ1-5, with D hard to call. This sample comprised peripheral blood, obtained on day 0 of AZD1222 vaccination. DNA of the CDR3: TGTGCCAGCAGCCCCGCGGGGCAGCCCCAGCATTTT. Translating it yields CASSPAGQPQHF.